This T cell receptor beta chain comes out of a study of shared clonotypes between healthy human individuals. Data came from immunoSEQ multiplex PCR; TCRdb stores just in-frame clones and leaves some out. The sample has 700,000 or so clones, around 72% seen once. Germline CDR1 is SGHDN and CDR2 is FVKESK. Trimming removed 5 bases at V and 11 bases at J, with 15 bases between. There are 12 residues in the CDR3. The chain combines TRBV14 with TRBJ1-2; D is uncertain. The sequencing input was memory CD4+ T cells sorted from blood. Documented subset: CD45RA-negative fraction. The source is a woman aged 25 to 39 in good health. The CDR3 DNA is TGTGCCAGCAGCTCCCGGCTGGCCGGATACACCTTC. Translated, it gives CASSSRLAGYTF.